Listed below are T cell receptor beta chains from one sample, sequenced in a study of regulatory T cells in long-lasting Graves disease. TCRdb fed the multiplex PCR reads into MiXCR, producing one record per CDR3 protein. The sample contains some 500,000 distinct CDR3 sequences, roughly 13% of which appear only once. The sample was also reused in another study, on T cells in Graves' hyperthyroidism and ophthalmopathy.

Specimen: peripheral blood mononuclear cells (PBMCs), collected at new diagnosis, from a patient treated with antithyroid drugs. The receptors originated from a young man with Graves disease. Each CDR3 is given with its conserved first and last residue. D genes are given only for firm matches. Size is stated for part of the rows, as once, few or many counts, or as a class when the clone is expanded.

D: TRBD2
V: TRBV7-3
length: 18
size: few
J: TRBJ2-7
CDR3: CASSPPASGTPPSYEQYF
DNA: TGTGCCAGCAGCCCACCGGCTAGCGGCACCCCCCCCTCTTACGAGCAGTACTTC

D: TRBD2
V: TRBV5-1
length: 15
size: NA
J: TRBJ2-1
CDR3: CASSSQTSGYNEQFF
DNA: TGCGCCAGCAGCTCCCAGACTAGCGGCTACAATGAGCAGTTCTTC

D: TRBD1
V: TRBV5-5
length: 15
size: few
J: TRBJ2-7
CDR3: CASSPRAGGLYEQYF
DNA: TGTGCCAGCAGCCCGCGGGCAGGGGGCTTATACGAGCAGTACTTC

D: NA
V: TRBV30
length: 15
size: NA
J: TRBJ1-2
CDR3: CAWSPVEGADYGYTF
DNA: TGTGCCTGGAGTCCCGTGGAAGGGGCAGACTATGGCTACACCTTC

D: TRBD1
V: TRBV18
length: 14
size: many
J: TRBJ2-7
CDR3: CASSPGGLSYEQYF
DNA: TGTGCCAGCAGTCCAGGGGGCCTCTCCTACGAGCAGTACTTC

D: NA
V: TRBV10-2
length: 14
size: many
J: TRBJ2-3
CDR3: CASTGTASTDTQYF
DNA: TGCGCCAGCACAGGGACGGCTAGCACAGATACGCAGTATTTT

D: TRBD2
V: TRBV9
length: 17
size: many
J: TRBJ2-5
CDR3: CASSSPYSGSGQETQYF
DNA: TGTGCCAGCAGCTCCCCATATAGCGGGAGTGGGCAGGAGACCCAGTACTTC

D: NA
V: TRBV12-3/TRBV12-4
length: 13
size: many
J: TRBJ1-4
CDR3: CASYSGNNEKLFF
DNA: TGTGCCAGCTACAGCGGCAATAATGAAAAACTGTTTTTT

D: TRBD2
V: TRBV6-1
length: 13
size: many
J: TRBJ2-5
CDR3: CATQRGAGETQYF
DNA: TGTGCCACCCAGCGGGGGGCTGGGGAGACCCAGTACTTC

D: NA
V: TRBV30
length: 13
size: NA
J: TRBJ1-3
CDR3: CAWSGTGRDTIYF
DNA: TGTGCCTGGAGTGGAACAGGGAGAGACACCATATATTTT

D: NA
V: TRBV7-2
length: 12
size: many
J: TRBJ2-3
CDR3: CASSPLADTQYF
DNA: TGTGCCAGCAGCCCGCTAGCGGATACGCAGTATTTT

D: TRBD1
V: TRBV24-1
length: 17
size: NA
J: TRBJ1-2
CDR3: CATSATLVGTGMSGYTF
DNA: TGTGCCACCAGCGCGACCCTAGTCGGGACAGGGATGAGCGGCTACACCTTC

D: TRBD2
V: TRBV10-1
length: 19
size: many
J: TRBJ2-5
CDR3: CASSPGAVLAGVGQETQYF
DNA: TGCGCCAGCAGCCCCGGGGCTGTCTTAGCGGGAGTGGGACAAGAGACCCAGTACTTC

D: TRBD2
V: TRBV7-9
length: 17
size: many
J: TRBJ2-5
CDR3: CASSLGPPGGPRETQYF
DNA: TGTGCCAGCAGCTTAGGTCCCCCGGGAGGGCCGAGGGAGACCCAGTACTTC

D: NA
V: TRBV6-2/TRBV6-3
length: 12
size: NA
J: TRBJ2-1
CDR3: CAGMGPANEQFF
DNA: TGTGCCGGTATGGGACCAGCTAATGAGCAGTTCTTC

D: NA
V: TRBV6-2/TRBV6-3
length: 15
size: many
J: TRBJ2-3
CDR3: CASSYRRGGTDTQYF
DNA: TGTGCCAGCAGTTACCGGCGAGGGGGCACAGATACGCAGTATTTT

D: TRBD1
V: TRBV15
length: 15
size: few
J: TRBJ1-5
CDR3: CATSGGTGGNQPQHF
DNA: TGTGCCACCAGCGGGGGTACAGGGGGCAATCAGCCCCAGCATTTT

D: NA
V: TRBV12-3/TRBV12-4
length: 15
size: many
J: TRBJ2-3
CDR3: CASSLVNFGGDTQYF
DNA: TGTGCCAGCAGTTTAGTCAACTTTGGGGGAGATACGCAGTATTTT

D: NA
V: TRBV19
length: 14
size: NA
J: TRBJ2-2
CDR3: CASSRSPGNGELFF
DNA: TGTGCCAGTAGTAGAAGCCCGGGTAACGGGGAGCTGTTTTTT

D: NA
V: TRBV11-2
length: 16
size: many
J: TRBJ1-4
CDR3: CASSLDYRGKREKLFF
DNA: TGTGCCAGCAGCTTAGATTATCGCGGCAAGAGGGAAAAACTGTTTTTT

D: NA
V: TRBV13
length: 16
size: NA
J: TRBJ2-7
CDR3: CASSSLGAPSSYEQYF
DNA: TGTGCCAGCAGCTCCCTCGGCGCGCCCAGCTCCTACGAGCAGTACTTC

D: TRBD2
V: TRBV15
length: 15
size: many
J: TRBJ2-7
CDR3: CATSRQSGTNYEQYF
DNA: TGTGCCACCAGCAGACAGAGTGGGACTAACTACGAGCAGTACTTC

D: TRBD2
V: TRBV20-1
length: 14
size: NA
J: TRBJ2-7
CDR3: CSAWGRERFYEQYF
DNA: TGCAGTGCCTGGGGGAGGGAAAGGTTCTACGAGCAGTACTTC

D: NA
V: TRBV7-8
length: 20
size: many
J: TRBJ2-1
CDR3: CASSLAVLGISVSSYNEQFF
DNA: TGTGCCAGCAGCTTAGCGGTTCTAGGCATAAGCGTTAGCTCCTACAATGAGCAGTTCTTC

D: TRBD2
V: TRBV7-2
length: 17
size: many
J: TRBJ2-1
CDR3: CASSLESASGAYNEQFF
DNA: TGTGCCAGCAGCTTAGAATCGGCTAGCGGAGCCTACAATGAGCAGTTCTTC